The sequence of this T cell receptor (beta chain) was determined in a study of T-cell reconstitution after alpha-beta-depleted transplantation in children. V lost 8 bases to trimming and J lost 5 bases, with 16 bases between them. The germline V gene has CDR1 MGHDK and CDR2 SYGVNS. The CDR3 loop spans 14 amino acids. Library preparation (for TCRbeta) was performed with unique molecular identifiers. TCRdb used MiXCR to reprocess the PCR reads, holding one entry per CDR3 protein. This sample has 250,000 to 300,000 distinct CDR3 sequences, with roughly 9.5% found just once. This receptor was obtained from a human donor who donated a stem cell graft to a child with SCID. The chain is built from TRBV25-1 and TRBJ2-1; D gene ambiguous. Material: PBMCs from the stem cell graft donor, obtained from the stem cell graft. CDR3 sequence: CASPSPRTDNEQFF. The CDR3 region has the DNA TGTGCCAGCCCTTCTCCTAGGACCGACAATGAGCAGTTCTTC.